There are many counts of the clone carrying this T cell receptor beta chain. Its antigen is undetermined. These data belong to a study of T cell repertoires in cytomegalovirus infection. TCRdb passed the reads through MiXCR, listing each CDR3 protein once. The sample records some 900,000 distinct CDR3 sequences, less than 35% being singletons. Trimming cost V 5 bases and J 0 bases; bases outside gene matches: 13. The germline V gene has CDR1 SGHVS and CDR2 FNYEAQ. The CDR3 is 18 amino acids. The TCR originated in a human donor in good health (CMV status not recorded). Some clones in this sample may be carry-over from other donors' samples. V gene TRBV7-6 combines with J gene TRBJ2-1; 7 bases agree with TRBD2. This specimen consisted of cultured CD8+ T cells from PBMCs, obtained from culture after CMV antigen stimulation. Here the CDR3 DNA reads TGTGCCAGCAGCCCGGGGCTAGCGGACGCCAGCTCCTACAATGAGCAGTTCTTC. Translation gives CASSPGLADASSYNEQFF.